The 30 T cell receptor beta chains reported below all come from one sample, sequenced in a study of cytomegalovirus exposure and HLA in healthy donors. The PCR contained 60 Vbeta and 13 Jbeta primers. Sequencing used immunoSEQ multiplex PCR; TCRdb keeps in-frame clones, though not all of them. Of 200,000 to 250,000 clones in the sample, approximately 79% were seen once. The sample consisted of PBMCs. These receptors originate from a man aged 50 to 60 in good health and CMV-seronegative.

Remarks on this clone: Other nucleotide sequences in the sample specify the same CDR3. Here the CDR3 reads CASSWGTTYEQYF. CDR3 DNA sequence: TGTGCCAGCAGTTGGGGGACAACCTACGAGCAGTACTTC. The chain links TRBV28 to TRBJ2-7; perhaps TRBD1 as D (6 bases). CDR3 length: 13 amino acids. Germline V gene sequence: CDR1 MDHEN, CDR2 SYDVKM. Trimming pared 4 bases from V and 2 bases from J, leaving 9 bases between.

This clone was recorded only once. DNA for the CDR3: TGTGCCAGCAAGACTAGCGGGAGAGGTACAGATACGCAGTATTTT. This encodes CASKTSGRGTDTQYF. This chain joins TRBV28 and TRBJ2-3, with TRBD2 matching over 12 bases. The junction had 5 bases not matched to a gene; V was cut back by 7 bases and J by 3 bases. Germline V CDR1 and CDR2: MDHEN, SYDVKM. This CDR3 comprises 15 residues.

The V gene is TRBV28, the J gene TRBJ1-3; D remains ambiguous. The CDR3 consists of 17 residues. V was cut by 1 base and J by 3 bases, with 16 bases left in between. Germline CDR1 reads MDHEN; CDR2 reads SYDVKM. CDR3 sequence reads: CASSLLSAGKNGNTIYF. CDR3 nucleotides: TGTGCCAGCAGTTTATTATCAGCGGGGAAAAATGGAAACACCATATATTTT.

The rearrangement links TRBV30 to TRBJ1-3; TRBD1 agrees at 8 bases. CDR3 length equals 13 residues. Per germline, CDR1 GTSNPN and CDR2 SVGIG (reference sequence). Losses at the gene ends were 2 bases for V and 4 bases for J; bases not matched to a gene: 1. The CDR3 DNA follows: TGTGCCTGGAGTTGGACAGGGGGAAACACCATATATTTT. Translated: CAWSWTGGNTIYF.

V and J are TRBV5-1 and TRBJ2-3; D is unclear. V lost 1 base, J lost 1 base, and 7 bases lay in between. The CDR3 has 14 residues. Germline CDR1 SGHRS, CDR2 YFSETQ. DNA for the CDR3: TGCGCCAGCAGCTTGCCGGCGGGCACAGATACGCAGTATTTT. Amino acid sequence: CASSLPAGTDTQYF.

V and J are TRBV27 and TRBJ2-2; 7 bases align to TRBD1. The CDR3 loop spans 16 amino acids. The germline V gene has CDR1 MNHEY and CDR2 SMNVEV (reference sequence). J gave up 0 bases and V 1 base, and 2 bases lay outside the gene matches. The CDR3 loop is CASSLLRGPNTGELFF. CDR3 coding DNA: TGTGCCAGCAGTTTATTGAGGGGGCCGAACACCGGGGAGCTGTTTTTT.

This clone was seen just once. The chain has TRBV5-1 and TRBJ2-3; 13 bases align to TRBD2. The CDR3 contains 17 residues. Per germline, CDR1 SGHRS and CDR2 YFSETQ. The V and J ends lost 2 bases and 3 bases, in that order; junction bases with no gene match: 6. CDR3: CASSFGLAGAGTDTQYF. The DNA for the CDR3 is TGCGCCAGCAGCTTCGGACTAGCGGGAGCTGGGACAGATACGCAGTATTTT.

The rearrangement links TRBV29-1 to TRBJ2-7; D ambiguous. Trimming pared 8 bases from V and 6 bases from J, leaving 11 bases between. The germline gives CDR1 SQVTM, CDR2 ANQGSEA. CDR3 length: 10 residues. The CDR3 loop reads CSPRWCEQYF. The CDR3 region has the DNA TGCAGCCCCAGATGGTGCGAGCAGTACTTC.

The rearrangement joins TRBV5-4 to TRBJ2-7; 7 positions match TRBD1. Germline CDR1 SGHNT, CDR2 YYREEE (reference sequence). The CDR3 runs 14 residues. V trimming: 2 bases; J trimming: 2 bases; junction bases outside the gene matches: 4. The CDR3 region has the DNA TGTGCCAGCAGCTTCCTAGGACAGGCCTACGAGCAGTACTTC. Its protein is CASSFLGQAYEQYF.

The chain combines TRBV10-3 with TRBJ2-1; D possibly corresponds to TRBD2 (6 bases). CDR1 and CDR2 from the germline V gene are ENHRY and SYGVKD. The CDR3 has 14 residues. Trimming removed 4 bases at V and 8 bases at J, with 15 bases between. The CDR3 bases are TGTGCCATCAGTGGCGGCTCGGGAGTGGATGAGCAGTTCTTC. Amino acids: CAISGGSGVDEQFF.

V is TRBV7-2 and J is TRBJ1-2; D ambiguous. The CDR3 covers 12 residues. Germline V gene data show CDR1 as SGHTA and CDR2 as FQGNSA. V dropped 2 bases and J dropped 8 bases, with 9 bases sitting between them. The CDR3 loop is CASSLSGRGYTF. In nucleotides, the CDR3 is TGTGCCAGCAGCTTATCGGGGAGAGGCTACACCTTC.

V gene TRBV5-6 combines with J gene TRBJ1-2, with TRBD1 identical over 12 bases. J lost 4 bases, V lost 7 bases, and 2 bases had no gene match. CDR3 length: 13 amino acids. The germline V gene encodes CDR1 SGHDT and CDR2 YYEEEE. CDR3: CASRDRGPYGYTF. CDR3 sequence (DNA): TGTGCCAGCCGGGACAGGGGGCCCTATGGCTACACCTTC.

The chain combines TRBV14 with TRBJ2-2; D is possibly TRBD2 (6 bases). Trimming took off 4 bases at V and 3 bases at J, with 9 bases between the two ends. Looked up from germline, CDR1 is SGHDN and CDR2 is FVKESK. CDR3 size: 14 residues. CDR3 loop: CASSPRDYTGELFF. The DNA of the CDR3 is TGTGCCAGCAGCCCCCGGGACTACACCGGGGAGCTGTTTTTT.

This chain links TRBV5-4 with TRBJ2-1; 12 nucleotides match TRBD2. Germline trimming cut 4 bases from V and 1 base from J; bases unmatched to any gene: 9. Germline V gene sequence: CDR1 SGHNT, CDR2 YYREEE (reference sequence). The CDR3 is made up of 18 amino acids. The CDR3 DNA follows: TGTGCCAGCAGCGGTTGGACTAGCGGGATGGAATCCTACAATGAGCAGTTCTTC. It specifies CASSGWTSGMESYNEQFF. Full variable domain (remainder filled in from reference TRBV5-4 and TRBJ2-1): ETGVTQSPTHLIKTRGQQVTLRCSSQSGHNTVSWYQQALGQGPQFIFQYYREEENGRGNFPPRFSGLQFPNYSSELNVNALELDDSALYLCASSGWTSGMESYNEQFFGPGTRLTVL.

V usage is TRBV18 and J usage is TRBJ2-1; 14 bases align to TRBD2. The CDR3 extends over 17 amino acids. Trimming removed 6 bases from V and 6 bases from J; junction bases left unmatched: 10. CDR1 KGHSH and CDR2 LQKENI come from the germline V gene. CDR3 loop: CASSRRLAGGSPNEQFF. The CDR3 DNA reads TGTGCCAGCTCCCGTAGACTAGCGGGAGGGTCCCCCAATGAGCAGTTCTTC.

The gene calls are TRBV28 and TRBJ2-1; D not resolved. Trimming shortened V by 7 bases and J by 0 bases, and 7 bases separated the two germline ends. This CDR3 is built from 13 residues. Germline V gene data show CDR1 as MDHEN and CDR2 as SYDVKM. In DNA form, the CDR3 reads TGTGCCAGCACAGGTCCCTCCTACAATGAGCAGTTCTTC. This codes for CASTGPSYNEQFF.

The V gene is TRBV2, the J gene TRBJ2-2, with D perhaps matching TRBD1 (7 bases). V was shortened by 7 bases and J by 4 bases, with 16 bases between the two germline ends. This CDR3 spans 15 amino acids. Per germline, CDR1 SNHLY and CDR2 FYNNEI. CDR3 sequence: CASKVSGGTTGELFF. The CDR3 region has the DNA TGTGCCAGCAAGGTATCAGGGGGGACCACCGGGGAGCTGTTTTTT.

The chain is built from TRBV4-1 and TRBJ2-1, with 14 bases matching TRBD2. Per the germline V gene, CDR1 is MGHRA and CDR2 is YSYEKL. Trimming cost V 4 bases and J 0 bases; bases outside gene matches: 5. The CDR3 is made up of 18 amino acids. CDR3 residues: CASSPTSGRGSSYNEQFF. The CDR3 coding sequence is TGCGCCAGCAGCCCGACTAGCGGGAGGGGGAGCTCCTACAATGAGCAGTTCTTC.

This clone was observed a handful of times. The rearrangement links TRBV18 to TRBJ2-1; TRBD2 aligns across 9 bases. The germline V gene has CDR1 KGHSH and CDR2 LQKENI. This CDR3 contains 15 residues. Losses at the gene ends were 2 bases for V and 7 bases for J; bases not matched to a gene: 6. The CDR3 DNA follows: TGTGCCAGCTCACCAGTAGCGGGAGCGTGGAATGAGCAGTTCTTC. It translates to CASSPVAGAWNEQFF.

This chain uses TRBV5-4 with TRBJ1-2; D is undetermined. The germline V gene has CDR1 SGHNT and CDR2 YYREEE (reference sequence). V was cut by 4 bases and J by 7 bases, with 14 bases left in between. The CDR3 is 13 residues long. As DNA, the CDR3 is TGTGCCAGCAGCCGGCCAGAGGCCAGTGGCTACACCTTC. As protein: CASSRPEASGYTF.

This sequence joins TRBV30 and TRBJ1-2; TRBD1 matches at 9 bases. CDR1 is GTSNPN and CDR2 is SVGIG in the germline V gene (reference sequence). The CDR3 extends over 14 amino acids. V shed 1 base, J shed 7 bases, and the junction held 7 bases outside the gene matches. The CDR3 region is CAWSAVGTGFGYTF. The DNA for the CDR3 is TGTGCCTGGAGTGCGGTGGGGACAGGGTTTGGCTACACCTTC.

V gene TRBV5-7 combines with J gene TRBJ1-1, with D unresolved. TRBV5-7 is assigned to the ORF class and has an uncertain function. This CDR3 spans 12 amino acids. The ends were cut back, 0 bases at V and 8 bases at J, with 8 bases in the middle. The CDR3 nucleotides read TGTGCCAGCAGCTTGGTCCCCTTCGAAGCTTTCTTT. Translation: CASSLVPFEAFF.

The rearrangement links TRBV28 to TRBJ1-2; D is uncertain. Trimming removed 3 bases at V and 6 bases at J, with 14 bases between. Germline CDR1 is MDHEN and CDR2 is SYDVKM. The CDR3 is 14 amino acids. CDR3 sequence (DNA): TGTGCCAGCAGTTTGTCGGTTACGGTGGATGGCTACACCTTC. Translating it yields CASSLSVTVDGYTF.

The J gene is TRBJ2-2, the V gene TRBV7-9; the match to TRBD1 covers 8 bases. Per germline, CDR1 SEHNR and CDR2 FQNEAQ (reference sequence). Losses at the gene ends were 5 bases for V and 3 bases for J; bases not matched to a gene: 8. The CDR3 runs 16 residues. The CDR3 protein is CASSDRTGTDTGELFF. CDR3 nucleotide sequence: TGTGCCAGCAGCGACAGGACAGGGACGGACACCGGGGAGCTGTTTTTT.

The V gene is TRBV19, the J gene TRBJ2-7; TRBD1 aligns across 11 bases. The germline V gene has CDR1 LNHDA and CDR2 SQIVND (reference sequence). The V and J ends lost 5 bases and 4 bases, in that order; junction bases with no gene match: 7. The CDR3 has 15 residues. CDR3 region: CASSPGTGGSYEQYF. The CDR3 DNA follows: TGTGCCAGTAGTCCCGGGACAGGGGGTTCATACGAGCAGTACTTC.

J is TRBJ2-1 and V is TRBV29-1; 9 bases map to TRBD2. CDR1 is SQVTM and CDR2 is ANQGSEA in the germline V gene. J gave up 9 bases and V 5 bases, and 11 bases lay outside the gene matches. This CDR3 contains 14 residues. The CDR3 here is CSVQHLAGSSEQFF. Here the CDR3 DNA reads TGCAGCGTTCAGCACCTAGCGGGAAGCAGTGAGCAGTTCTTC.

The CDR3 loop is CASSDDGLAGRDTQYF. The CDR3 bases are TGTGCCAGCAGTGACGACGGTCTAGCGGGTCGAGATACGCAGTATTTT. The chain couples TRBV6-4 to TRBJ2-3; 8 nucleotides align to TRBD2. The CDR3 totals 16 residues. Germline CDR1 and CDR2: MRHNA and SNTAGT. Trimming removed 2 bases from V and 5 bases from J; junction bases left unmatched: 9.

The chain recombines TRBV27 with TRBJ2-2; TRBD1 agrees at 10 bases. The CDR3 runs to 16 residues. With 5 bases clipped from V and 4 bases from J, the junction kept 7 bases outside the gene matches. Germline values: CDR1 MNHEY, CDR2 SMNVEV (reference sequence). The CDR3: CASSLRTGGVTGELFF. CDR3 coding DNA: TGTGCCAGCAGTCTAAGGACAGGGGGGGTCACCGGGGAGCTGTTTTTT.

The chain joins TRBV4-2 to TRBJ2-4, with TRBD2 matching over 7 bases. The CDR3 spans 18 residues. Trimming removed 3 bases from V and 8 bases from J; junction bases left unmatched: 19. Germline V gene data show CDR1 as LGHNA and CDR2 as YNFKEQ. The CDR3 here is CASSQFSRGEGGKDIQYF. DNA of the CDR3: TGTGCCAGCAGCCAGTTCAGTCGGGGGGAAGGAGGGAAGGACATTCAGTACTTC.

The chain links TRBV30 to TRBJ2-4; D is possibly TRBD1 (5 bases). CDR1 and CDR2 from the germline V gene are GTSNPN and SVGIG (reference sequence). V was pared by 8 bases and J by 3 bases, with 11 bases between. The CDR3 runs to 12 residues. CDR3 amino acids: CARAGNKNIQYF. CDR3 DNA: TGTGCCCGCGCAGGGAACAAAAACATTCAGTACTTC.